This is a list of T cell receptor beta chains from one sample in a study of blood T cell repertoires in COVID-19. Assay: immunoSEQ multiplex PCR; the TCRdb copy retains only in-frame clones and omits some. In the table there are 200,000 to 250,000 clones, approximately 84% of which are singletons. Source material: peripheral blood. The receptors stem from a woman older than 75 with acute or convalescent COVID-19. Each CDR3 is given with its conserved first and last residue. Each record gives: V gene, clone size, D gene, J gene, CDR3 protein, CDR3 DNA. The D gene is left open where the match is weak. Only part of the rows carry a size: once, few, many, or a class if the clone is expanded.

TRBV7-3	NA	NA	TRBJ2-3	CASSLTRLDTQYF	TGTGCCAGCAGCTTAACTCGTTTAGATACGCAGTATTTT
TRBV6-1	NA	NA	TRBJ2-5	CASSEAMGHLVVETQYF	TGTGCCAGCAGTGAAGCGATGGGACACCTAGTCGTCGAGACCCAGTACTTC
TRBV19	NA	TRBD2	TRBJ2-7	CASSMQRGDYEQYF	TGTGCCAGTAGTATGCAGCGGGGGGACTACGAGCAGTACTTC
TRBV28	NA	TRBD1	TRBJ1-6	CASSLSGGAFSPLHF	TGTGCCAGCAGTTTATCAGGGGGCGCGTTCTCACCCCTCCACTTT
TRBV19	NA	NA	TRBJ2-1	CASSLGMLGNEQFF	TGTGCCAGTAGTCTCGGGATGCTAGGGAATGAGCAGTTCTTC
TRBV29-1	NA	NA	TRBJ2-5	CSVGSSRETQYF	TGCAGCGTCGGGTCGAGCCGGGAGACCCAGTACTTC
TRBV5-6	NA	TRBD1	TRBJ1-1	CASSFGTGARGNTEAFF	TGTGCCAGCAGCTTCGGGACAGGCGCTCGCGGGAACACTGAAGCTTTCTTT
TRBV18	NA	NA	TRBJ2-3	CASSPGLASDTQYF	TGTGCCAGCTCACCAGGTCTAGCTTCAGATACGCAGTATTTT
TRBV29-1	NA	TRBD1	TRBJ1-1	CSVGDRPNTEAFF	TGCAGCGTTGGGGACAGGCCCAACACTGAAGCTTTCTTT
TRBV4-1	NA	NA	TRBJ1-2	CASSHRSYGYTF	TGCGCCAGCAGCCATCGTTCCTATGGCTACACCTTC
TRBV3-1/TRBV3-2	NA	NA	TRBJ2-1	CASSPRWFTYNEQFF	TGTGCCAGCAGCCCCCGGTGGTTCACCTACAATGAGCAGTTCTTC
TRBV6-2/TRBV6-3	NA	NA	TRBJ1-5	CASSYAQGWQPQHF	TGTGCCAGCAGTTACGCGCAGGGATGGCAGCCCCAGCATTTT
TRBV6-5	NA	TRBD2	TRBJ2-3	CASMDGGSTDTQYF	TGTGCCAGCATGGACGGGGGGAGCACAGATACGCAGTATTTT
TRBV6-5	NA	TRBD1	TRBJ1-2	CASTYRGGYGYTF	TGTGCCAGCACCTACAGGGGGGGCTATGGCTACACCTTC
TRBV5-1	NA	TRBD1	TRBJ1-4	CASSETTGGGEKLFF	TGCGCCAGCAGCGAAACAACAGGGGGCGGTGAAAAACTGTTTTTT
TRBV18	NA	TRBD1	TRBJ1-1	CASSPGTGGTEAFF	TGTGCCAGCTCACCCGGGACAGGGGGGACTGAAGCTTTCTTT
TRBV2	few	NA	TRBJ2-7	CASSDFGLSYEQYF	TGTGCCAGCAGTGATTTTGGACTCAGCTACGAGCAGTACTTC
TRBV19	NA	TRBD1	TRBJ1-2	CASSIAQGDSGGYTF	TGTGCCAGTAGTATAGCACAGGGGGATTCGGGAGGCTACACCTTC
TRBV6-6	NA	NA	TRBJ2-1	CASRSGDSLNEQFF	TGTGCCAGCAGGTCGGGGGACAGCCTCAATGAGCAGTTCTTC
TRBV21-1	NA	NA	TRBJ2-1	CASSKAPTTINEQFF	TGTGCCAGCAGCAAAGCACCAACGACAATAAATGAGCAGTTCTTC
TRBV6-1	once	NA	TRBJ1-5	CASSGLGTMGNQPQHF	TGTGCCAGCAGTGGGCTCGGGACAATGGGAAATCAGCCCCAGCATTTT
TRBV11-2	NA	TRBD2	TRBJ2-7	CASSLALAGGPGEQYF	TGTGCCAGCAGCTTAGCCCTAGCGGGAGGGCCAGGCGAGCAGTACTTC
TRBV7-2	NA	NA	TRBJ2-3	CASSPTRASKKDTQYF	TGTGCCAGCAGCCCGACTAGGGCTAGCAAAAAAGATACGCAGTATTTT
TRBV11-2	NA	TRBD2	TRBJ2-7	CASSPSGRGRMGSYEQYF	TGTGCCAGCAGCCCTTCGGGGCGCGGGAGAATGGGATCCTACGAGCAGTACTTC
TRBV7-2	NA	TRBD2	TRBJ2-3	CASSSAPAGTTDTQYF	TGTGCCAGCAGCTCCGCCCCAGCGGGAACCACAGATACGCAGTATTTT
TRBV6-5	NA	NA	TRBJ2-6	CAAVSGANVLTF	TGTGCCGCGGTCTCTGGGGCCAACGTCCTGACTTTC
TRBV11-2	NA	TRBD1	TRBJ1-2	CASSLVAGGAWGYTF	TGTGCCAGCAGCTTAGTTGCAGGGGGCGCCTGGGGCTACACCTTC
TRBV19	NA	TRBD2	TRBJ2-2	CASSTSKLAGAIGELFF	TGTGCCAGTAGTACTTCAAAACTAGCGGGAGCTATCGGGGAGCTGTTTTTT
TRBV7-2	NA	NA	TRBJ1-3	CASSLGQPGNTIYF	TGTGCCAGCAGCTTGGGACAACCTGGAAACACCATATATTTT
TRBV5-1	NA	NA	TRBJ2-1	CASSSRSRLGEQFF	TGCGCCAGCAGCTCGAGGTCCAGATTAGGTGAGCAGTTCTTC
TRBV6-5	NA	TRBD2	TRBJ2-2	CASSTRGVNTGELFF	TGTGCCAGCAGTACACGGGGGGTCAACACCGGGGAGCTGTTTTTT
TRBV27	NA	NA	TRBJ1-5	CASSSARRYSNQPQHF	TGTGCCAGCAGTTCGGCCAGGCGATATAGCAATCAGCCCCAGCATTTT
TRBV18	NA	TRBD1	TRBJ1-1	CASSRDRAEAFF	TGTGCCAGCTCCCGCGACAGGGCCGAAGCTTTCTTT
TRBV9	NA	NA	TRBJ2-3	CASSVAGGLTDTQYF	TGTGCCAGCAGCGTAGCCGGGGGGCTCACAGATACGCAGTATTTT
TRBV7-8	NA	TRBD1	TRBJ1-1	CASSLVGQGVSEAFF	TGTGCCAGCAGCTTAGTGGGACAGGGGGTGAGTGAAGCTTTCTTT
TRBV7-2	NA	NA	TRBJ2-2	CASSFPSRDPAGELFF	TGTGCCAGCAGCTTCCCCAGTCGTGATCCAGCCGGGGAGCTGTTTTTT
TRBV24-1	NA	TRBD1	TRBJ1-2	CATSQVGGPYGYTF	TGTGCCACCAGTCAGGTAGGGGGCCCCTATGGCTACACCTTC
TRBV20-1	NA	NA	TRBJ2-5	CSASSGRGWETQYF	TGCAGTGCTAGTTCGGGCAGGGGATGGGAGACCCAGTACTTC
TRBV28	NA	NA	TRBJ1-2	CASSQRLYGYTF	TGTGCCAGCAGTCAGCGCCTCTATGGCTACACCTTC
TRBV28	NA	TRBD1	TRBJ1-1	CASGQGREMNTEAFF	TGTGCCAGCGGACAGGGCCGGGAGATGAACACTGAAGCTTTCTTT
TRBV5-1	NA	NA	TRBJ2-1	CASSLVGDLTYNEQFF	TGCGCCAGCAGCTTGGTGGGGGACTTGACCTACAATGAGCAGTTCTTC
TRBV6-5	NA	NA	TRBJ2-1	CASSGSSYNEQFF	TGTGCCAGTAGCGGAAGTTCCTACAATGAGCAGTTCTTC
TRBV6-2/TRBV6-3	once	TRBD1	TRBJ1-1	CASSLQGGLTEAFF	TGTGCCAGCAGCCTCCAAGGGGGCCTCACTGAAGCTTTCTTT
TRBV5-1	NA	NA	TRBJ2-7	CASSLGQGLSYEQYF	TGCGCCAGCAGCTTGGGTCAGGGTCTCTCCTACGAGCAGTACTTC
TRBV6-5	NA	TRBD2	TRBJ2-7	CASSPSGSQLQYF	TGTGCCAGCAGCCCAAGCGGGAGTCAACTACAGTACTTC
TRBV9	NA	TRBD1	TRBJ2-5	CASSVAGTGVGETQYF	TGTGCCAGCAGCGTAGCCGGGACAGGGGTGGGGGAGACCCAGTACTTC
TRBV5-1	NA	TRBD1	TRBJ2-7	CASSVGQGLEQYF	TGCGCCAGCAGCGTAGGACAGGGATTAGAGCAGTACTTC
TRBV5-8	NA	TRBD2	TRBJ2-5	CASSLVTGGNQETQYF	TGTGCCAGCAGCTTGGTAACGGGGGGGAACCAAGAGACCCAGTACTTC
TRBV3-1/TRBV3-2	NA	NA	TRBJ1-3	CASSQVRGGGNTIYF	TGTGCCAGCAGCCAAGTTAGGGGTGGCGGAAACACCATATATTTT
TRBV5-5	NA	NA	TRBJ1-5	CASSAEGREVNQPQHF	TGTGCCAGCAGCGCCGAGGGAAGAGAAGTCAATCAGCCCCAGCATTTT